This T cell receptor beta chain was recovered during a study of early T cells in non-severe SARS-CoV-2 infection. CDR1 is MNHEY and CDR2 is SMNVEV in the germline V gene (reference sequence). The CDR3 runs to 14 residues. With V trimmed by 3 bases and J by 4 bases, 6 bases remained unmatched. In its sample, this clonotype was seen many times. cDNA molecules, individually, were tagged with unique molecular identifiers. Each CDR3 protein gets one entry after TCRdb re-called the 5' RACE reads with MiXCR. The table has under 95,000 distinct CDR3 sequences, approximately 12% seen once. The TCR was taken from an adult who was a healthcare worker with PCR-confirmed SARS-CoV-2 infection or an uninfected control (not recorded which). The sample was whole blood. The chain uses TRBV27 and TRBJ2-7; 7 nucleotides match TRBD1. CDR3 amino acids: CASSFHGQEYEQYF. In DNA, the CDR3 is TGTGCCAGCAGTTTCCACGGACAGGAATACGAGCAGTACTTC.